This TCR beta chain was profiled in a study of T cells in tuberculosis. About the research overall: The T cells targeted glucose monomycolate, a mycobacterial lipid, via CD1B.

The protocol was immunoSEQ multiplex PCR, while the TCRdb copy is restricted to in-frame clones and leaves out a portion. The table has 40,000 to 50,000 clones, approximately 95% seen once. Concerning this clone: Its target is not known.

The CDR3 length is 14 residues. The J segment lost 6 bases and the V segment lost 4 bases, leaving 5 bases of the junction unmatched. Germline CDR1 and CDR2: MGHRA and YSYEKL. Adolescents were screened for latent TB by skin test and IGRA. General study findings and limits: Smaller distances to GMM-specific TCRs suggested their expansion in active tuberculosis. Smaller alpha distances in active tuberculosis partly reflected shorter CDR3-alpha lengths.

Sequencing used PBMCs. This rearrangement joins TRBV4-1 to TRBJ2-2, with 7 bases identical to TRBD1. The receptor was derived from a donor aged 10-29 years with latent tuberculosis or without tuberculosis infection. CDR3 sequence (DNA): TGCGCCAGCAGCCGCTCCCAGGGGGCCGGGGAGCTGTTTTTT. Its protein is CASSRSQGAGELFF.